This TCR beta chain was documented in a study of molecular identifiers for immune sequencing clone quantification. Background on the study: Five aliquots were made in replicates from the RNA of approximately 20,000 or 98,000 naive CD8 cells, and four were sequenced. Study results and caveats: Whereas naive cells kept under 1% of molecules in clones above 20 RNA copies, such clones held over 97% in effectors.

Each CDR3 protein is one row after TCRdb ran MiXCR on the PCR reads. This table holds over 300,000 distinct CDR3 sequences, over 20% found once. Ten or more counts support this clonotype. What it binds is unknown. Germline V gene sequence: CDR1 MNHEY, CDR2 SVGEGT. V was pared by 10 bases and J by 0 bases, with 13 bases between. The CDR3 has 14 amino acids. Libraries of naive CD8 T cells were made from around 20,000 to 1,000,000 sorted cells. They used 10%, 30% or 50% RNA. The sequenced sample consisted of naive CD8+ T cells from blood, with Jurkat cell RNA spiked in. Subset: FACS-sorted CD8+CD4-CCR7+CD45RA+ naive T cells. The source of this sequence is a human donor in good health. Some libraries in this study had Jurkat cell RNA spiked in. The chain has TRBV6-2 or TRBV6-3 and TRBJ2-1, with D possibly TRBD1 on 6 matching bases. The CDR3 DNA follows: TGTGCCACCCACCGGGACATCTCCTACAATGAGCAGTTCTTC. It translates to CATHRDISYNEQFF.